This T cell receptor (beta chain) appears in the sequencing data of a study of Tregs in tolerant kidney transplant recipients (dated by TCRdb to between 2019 and 2020). Some background on the complete study: Transplants used related donors with nonmyeloablative bone marrow transplantation; mixed chimerism was transient in the human trials. TCRbeta sequencing was used in the study to identify donor-specific regulatory T cells before combined kidney and bone marrow transplantation, and the identified cells were then tracked after transplant.

For TCRbeta CDR3 sequencing, genomic DNA was extracted from sorted cells using the QIAGEN DNeasy Blood and Tissue Kit. High-throughput TCRbeta CDR3 sequencing, which included PCR amplification with bias correction and internal controls, was done commercially through immunoSEQ. The study's processing was this. Unique productive TCRbeta sequences were defined by CDR3 nucleotide sequence where primers matched, otherwise by CDR3 amino acid sequence with Vbeta and Jbeta genes. Sorting error was corrected by removing sequences shared between sorted populations at a frequency ratio of 2:1 or less, and the remaining shared sequences were assigned to the higher population. A sequence was defined as donor-reactive if the sequence was expanded at least 5-fold in CFSE-low cells compared with unstimulated cells and had a frequency of at least 0.01% in CFSE-low cells. Repertoire divergence was quantified by Jensen-Shannon divergence calculated from the top 100 TCRbeta sequences ranked by frequency. For samples with multiple sequencing runs, sorting error was corrected in each run separately before the runs were combined. TCRdb retrieved this table from immuneACCESS and kept in-frame rearrangements only. Not all clones are present; in checked studies, unresolved V genes account for under half, and no reason is known for the remainder. V, J and clone size are taken as reported in that table, and D and trimming were inferred from the DNA itself. In all, the sample holds over 50,000 clones, and approximately 83% of those were seen once. Roughly 2.2% of the sample is taken by the ten largest.

As regards this clone: Its antigen has not been determined. Base qualities are not provided; no much larger clone lies one nucleotide away.

General findings and caveats noted by the study authors: Donor-specific Treg expansion exceeded global Treg expansion in tolerant patients, suggesting antigen-driven rather than nonspecific expansion. The study was limited by small patient numbers, and the findings need validation in larger populations and under other immunosuppression protocols. Biological reproducibility was not directly assessed, although technical replication error appeared to be minimal. The most biologically relevant and donor-specific TCRbeta repertoire appeared to be identified by expanding Tregs with activated donor B cells. For some patients, the PCR primers changed as time went on, which meant samples from those patients could not be compared with one another at the nucleotide level.

Reading the label with the study, this specimen's time point is: blood sample drawn before combined kidney and bone marrow transplant. Unstimulated Tregs (CD4+CD25+CD127-), CD4+ non-Tregs (CD4+CD25-), CD4 and CD8 cells were FACS-sorted from thawed PBMCs. Prior to Treg sorting, thawed PBMCs were rested overnight with 150 to 250 IU/ml IL-2 at 37 degrees C. A few combined kidney and bone marrow transplant recipients from the ITN036ST trial were included as patients, and samples were available only from these trial subjects. Healthy control blood was processed to PBMCs with a Ficoll density gradient and then cryopreserved, whereas patient PBMCs were collected both before and after transplant. The germline V gene supplies CDR1 SGHRS and CDR2 YFSETQ. V and J lose 4 bases and 2 bases, and a span of 10 bases separates them. The CDR3 numbers 13 residues from cysteine through phenylalanine. Just CDR3 DNA is preserved here, 39 bases in frame from base 1.

The receptor comes from a human donor who received a combined kidney and bone marrow transplant. Source: Tregs from blood, taken before the transplant. Here the chain combines TRBV5-1 and TRBJ2-7, with no D gene named confidently. The base sequence is TGCGCCAGCAGCCCTCCGGCCCCCTACGAGCAGTACTTC. Its translation is CASSPPAPYEQYF.